This record concerns one T cell receptor beta chain sequence. The antigen remains undetermined. The source of the sample is a study of cytomegalovirus exposure and HLA in healthy donors. The study, taken as a whole, reports: Previous analysis showed most TCR beta V segments were productive about 87% or about 30% of the time.

Trimming cost V 3 bases and J 7 bases, with 13 bases left between them. The V gene's germline CDR1 is SGHRS and CDR2 YFSETQ. There are 13 residues in the CDR3. The PCR was carried out with 60 Vbeta primers and 13 Jbeta primers. Authors' data handling: An analysis performed later counted 60 million to 90 million unique TCR beta chains (around 11 million of them shared). The method was immunoSEQ multiplex PCR; TCRdb's version includes in-frame clones alone and lacks a portion of them. The V and J calls and clone size are taken from that table; D and trimming were inferred from the DNA. This sample carries tens of thousands of clones, 65% to 85% of them seen once, and the ten largest clones take 9.5% to 15%.

V and J are TRBV5-1 and TRBJ1-2, with a possible D match to TRBD1 (5 bases). This receptor was identified in a man in his 70s in good health and CMV-seronegative. Sample: PBMCs. Here the CDR3 DNA reads TGCGCCAGCAGCTATACGGGGGGGGGTGGCTACACCTTC. Amino acids: CASSYTGGGGYTF.